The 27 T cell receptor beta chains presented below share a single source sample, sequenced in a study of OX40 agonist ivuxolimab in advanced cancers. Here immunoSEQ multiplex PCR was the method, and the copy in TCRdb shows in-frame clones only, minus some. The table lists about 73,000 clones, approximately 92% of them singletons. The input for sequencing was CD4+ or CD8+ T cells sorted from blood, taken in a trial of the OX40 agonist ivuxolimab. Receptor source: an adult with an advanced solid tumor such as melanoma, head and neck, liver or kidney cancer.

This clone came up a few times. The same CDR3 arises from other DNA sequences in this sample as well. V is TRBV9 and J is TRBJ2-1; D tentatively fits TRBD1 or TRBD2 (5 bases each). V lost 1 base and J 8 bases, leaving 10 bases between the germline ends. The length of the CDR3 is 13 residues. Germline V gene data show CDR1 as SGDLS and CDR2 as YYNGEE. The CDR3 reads CASSVRGVDEQFF. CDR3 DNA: TGTGCCAGCAGCGTACGAGGGGTGGATGAGCAGTTCTTC.

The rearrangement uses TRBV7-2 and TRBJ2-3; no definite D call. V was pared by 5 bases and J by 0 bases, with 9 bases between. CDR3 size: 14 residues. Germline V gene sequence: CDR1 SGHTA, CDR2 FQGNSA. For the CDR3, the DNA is TGTGCCAGCAGCCCCGGACGGAGCACAGATACGCAGTATTTT. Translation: CASSPGRSTDTQYF.

Here the CDR3 reads CASSFFSGPLQETQYF. The DNA of the CDR3 is TGTGCCAGCAGTTTTTTTAGCGGGCCCCTCCAAGAGACCCAGTACTTC. The chain uses TRBV28 and TRBJ2-5; TRBD2 agrees at 7 bases. Germline V lookup: CDR1 MDHEN, CDR2 SYDVKM. This CDR3 comprises 16 residues. With 3 bases clipped from V and 1 base from J, the junction kept 8 bases outside the gene matches.

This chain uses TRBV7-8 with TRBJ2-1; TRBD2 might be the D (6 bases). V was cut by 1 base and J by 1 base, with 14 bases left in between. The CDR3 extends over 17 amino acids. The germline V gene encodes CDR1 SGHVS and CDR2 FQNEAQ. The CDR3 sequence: CASSLGSAGRSYNEQFF. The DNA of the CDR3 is TGTGCCAGCAGCTTAGGATCGGCGGGGCGGTCCTACAATGAGCAGTTCTTC.

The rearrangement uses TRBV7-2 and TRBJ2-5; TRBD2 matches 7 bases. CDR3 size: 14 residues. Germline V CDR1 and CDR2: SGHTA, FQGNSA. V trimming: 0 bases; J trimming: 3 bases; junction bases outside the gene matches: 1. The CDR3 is CASSLAGGEETQYF. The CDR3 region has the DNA TGTGCCAGCAGCTTAGCGGGAGGGGAAGAGACCCAGTACTTC.

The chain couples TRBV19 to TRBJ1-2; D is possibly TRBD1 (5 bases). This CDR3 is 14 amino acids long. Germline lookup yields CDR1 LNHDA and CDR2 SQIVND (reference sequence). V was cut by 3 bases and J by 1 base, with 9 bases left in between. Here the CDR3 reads CASSMAGNNYGYTF. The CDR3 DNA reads TGTGCCAGTAGTATGGCAGGGAATAACTATGGCTACACCTTC.

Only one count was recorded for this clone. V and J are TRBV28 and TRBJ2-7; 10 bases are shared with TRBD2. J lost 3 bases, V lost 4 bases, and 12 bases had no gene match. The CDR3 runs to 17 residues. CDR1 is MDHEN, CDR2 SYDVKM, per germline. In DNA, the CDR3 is TGTGCCAGCAGTTCCCCACTAGCGGGAACTGGGTACTACGAGCAGTACTTC. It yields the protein CASSSPLAGTGYYEQYF. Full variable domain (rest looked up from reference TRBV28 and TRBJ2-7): DVKVTQSSRYLVKRTGEKVFLECVQDMDHENMFWYRQDPGLGLRLIYFSYDVKMKEKGDIPEGYSVSREKKERFSLILESASTNQTSMYLCASSSPLAGTGYYEQYFGPGTRLTVT.

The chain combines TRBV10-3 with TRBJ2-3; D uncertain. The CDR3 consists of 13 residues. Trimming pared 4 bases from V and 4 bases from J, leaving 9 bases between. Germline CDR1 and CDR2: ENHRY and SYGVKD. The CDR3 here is CAISGADADTQYF. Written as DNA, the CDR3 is TGTGCCATCAGTGGGGCGGACGCAGATACGCAGTATTTT.

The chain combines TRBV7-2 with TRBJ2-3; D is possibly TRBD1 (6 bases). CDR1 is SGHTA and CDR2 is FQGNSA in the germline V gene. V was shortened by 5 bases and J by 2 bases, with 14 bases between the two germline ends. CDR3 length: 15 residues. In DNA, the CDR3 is TGTGCCAGCAGCGCCGCCAGGGGATTCACAGATACGCAGTATTTT. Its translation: CASSAARGFTDTQYF.

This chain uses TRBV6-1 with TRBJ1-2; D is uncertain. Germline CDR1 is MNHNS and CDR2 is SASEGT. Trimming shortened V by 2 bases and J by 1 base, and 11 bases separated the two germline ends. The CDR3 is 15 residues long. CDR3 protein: CASSEIEGNNYGYTF. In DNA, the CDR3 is TGTGCCAGCAGTGAAATTGAGGGTAATAACTATGGCTACACCTTC.

The CDR3: CASSRELFIQYF. CDR3 in DNA: TGTGCCAGCAGTCGGGAGTTGTTCATTCAGTACTTC. V gene TRBV6-6 combines with J gene TRBJ2-4; tentative D call: TRBD2 (6 bases). Germline CDR1 and CDR2: MNHNY and SVGAGI (reference sequence). The CDR3 covers 12 residues. V was cut by 5 bases and J by 9 bases, with 11 bases left in between.

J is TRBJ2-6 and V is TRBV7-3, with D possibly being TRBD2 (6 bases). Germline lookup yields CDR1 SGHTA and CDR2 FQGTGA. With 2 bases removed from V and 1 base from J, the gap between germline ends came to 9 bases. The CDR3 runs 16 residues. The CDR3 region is CASSLAGRSGANVLTF. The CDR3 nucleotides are TGTGCCAGCAGCTTAGCAGGGAGGTCTGGGGCCAACGTCCTGACTTTC.

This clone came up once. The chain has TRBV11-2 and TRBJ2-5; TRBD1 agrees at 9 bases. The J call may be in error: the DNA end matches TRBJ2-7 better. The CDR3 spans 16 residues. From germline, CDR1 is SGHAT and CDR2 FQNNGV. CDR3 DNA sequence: TGTGCCAGCAGTTCCGAGGCAACAGGGGGCGCCTACGAGCAGTACTTC. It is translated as CASSSEATGGAYEQYF.

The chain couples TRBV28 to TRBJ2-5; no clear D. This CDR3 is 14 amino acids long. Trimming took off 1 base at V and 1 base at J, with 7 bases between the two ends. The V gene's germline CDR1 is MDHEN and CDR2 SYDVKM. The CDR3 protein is CASSLSRVQETQYF. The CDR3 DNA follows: TGTGCCAGCAGTTTATCACGGGTCCAAGAGACCCAGTACTTC.

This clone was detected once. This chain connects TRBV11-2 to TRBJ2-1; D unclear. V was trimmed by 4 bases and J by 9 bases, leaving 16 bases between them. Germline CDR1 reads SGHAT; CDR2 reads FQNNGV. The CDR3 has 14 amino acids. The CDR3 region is CASSYLSPATEQFF. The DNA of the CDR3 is TGTGCCAGCAGCTACCTTTCACCAGCGACTGAGCAGTTCTTC.

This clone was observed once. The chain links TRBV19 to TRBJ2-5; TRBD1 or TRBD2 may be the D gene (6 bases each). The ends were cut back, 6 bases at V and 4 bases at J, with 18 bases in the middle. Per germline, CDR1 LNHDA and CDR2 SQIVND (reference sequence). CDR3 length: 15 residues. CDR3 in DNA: TGTGCCAGTAGATCCCGAGGGGGGTTGGGAGAGACCCAGTACTTC. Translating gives CASRSRGGLGETQYF.

Here the CDR3 reads CASSPPYGGPQHF. CDR3 sequence (DNA): TGTGCCAGCAGCCCCCCCTACGGGGGACCCCAGCATTTT. The chain combines TRBV28 with TRBJ1-5; weak D call: TRBD1 (5 bases). Trimming took off 6 bases at V and 10 bases at J, with 16 bases between the two ends. The CDR3 has 13 residues. Per germline, CDR1 MDHEN and CDR2 SYDVKM.

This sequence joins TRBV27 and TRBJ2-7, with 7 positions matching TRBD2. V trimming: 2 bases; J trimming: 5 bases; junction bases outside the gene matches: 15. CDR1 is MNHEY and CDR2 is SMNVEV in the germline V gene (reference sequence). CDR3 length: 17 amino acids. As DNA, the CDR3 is TGTGCCAGCAGTTTAAGCCCGCATAGCGGGTCTGTCGACGAGCAGTACTTC. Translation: CASSLSPHSGSVDEQYF.

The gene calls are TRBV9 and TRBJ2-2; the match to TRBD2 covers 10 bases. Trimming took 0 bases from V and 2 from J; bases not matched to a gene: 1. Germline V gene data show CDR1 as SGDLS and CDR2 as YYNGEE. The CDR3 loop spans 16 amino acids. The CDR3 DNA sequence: TGTGCCAGCAGCGTAGGGACTAGCGGAAACACCGGGGAGCTGTTTTTT. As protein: CASSVGTSGNTGELFF.

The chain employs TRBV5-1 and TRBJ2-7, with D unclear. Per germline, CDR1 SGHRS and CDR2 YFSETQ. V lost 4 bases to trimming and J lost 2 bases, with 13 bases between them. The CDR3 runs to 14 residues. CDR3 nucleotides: TGCGCCAGCAGCAAAGACGGCCAACCCTACGAGCAGTACTTC. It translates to CASSKDGQPYEQYF.

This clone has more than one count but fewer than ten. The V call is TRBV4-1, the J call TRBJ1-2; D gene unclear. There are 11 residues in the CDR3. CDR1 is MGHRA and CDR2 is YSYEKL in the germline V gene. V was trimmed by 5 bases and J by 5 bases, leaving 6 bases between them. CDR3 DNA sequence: TGCGCCAGCAGCTCCCCGTATGGCTACACCTTC. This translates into CASSSPYGYTF.

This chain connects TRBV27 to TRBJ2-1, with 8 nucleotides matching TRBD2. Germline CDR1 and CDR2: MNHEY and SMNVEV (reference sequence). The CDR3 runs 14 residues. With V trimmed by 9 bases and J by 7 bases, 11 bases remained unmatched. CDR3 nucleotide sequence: TGTGCCAGACCTCTTGGCGGGGGGAGGAATGAGCAGTTCTTC. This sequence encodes CARPLGGGRNEQFF.

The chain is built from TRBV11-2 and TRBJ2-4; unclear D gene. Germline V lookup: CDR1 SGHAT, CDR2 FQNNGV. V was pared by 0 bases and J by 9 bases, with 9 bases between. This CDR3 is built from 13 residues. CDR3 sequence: CASSLEWGGIQYF. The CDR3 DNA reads TGTGCCAGCAGCTTAGAGTGGGGTGGCATTCAGTACTTC.

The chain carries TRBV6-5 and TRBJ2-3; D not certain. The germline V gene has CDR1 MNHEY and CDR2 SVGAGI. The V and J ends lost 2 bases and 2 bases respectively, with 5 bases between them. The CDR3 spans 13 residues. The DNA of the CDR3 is TGTGCCAGCAGTTACGAGCTCACAGATACGCAGTATTTT. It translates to CASSYELTDTQYF.

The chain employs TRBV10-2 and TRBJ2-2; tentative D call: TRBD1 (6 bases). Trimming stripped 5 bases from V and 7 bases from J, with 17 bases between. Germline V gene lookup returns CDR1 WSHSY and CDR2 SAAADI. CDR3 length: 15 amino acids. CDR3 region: CASSSPGDSIGELFF. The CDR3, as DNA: TGCGCCAGCAGTTCGCCAGGGGATTCCATCGGGGAGCTGTTTTTT.

The CDR3 sequence is CASSPYDKYGYTF. For the CDR3, the DNA is TGTGCCAGTAGTCCATACGACAAGTATGGCTACACCTTC. This chain connects TRBV19 to TRBJ1-2, with D hard to call. The CDR3 extends over 13 amino acids. V was shortened by 5 bases and J by 5 bases, with 12 bases between the two germline ends. Germline-derived CDR1 and CDR2 are LNHDA and SQIVND (reference sequence).

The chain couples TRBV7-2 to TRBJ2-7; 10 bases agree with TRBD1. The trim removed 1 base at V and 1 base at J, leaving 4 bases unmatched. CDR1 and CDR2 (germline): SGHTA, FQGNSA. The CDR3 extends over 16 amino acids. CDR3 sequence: CASSLGGGQGSYEQYF. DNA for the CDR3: TGTGCCAGCAGCTTAGGTGGGGGACAGGGGTCCTACGAGCAGTACTTC. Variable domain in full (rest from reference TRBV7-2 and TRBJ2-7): GAGVSQSPSNKVTEKGKDVELRCDPISGHTALYWYRQSLGQGLEFLIYFQGNSAPDKSGLPSDRFSAERTGGSVSTLTIQRTQQEDSAVYLCASSLGGGQGSYEQYFGPGTRLTVT.